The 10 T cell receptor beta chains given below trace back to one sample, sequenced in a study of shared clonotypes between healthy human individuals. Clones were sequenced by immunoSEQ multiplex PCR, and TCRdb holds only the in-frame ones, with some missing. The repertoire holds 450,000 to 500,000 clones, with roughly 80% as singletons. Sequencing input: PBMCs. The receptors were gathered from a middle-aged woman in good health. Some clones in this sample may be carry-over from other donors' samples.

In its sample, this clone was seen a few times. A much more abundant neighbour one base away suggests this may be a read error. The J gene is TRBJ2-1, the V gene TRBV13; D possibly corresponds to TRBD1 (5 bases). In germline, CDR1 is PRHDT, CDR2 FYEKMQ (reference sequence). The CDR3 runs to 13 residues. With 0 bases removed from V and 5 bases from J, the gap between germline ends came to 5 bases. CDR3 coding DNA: TGTGCCAGCAGCTTAGGGGGGCACAATGAGCAGTTCTTC. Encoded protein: CASSLGGHNEQFF.

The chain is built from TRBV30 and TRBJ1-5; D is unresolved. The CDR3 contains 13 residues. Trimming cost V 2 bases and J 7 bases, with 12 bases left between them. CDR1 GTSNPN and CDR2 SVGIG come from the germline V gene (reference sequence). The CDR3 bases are TGTGCCTGGAGTAGGGTGTACGGGCAGCCCCAGCATTTT. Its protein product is CAWSRVYGQPQHF.

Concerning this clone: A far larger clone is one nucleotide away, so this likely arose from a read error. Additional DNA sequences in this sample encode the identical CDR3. The CDR3 DNA reads as TGTGCCAGCAGCTTGCAGGGGAGGAGCACCAGGGAGCTGTTTTTT. As protein: CASSLQGRSTRELFF. The rearrangement uses TRBV5-4 and TRBJ2-2, with D perhaps being TRBD1 or TRBD2 (6 bases each). CDR1 is SGHNT and CDR2 is YYREEE in the germline V gene (reference sequence). CDR3 length: 15 amino acids.

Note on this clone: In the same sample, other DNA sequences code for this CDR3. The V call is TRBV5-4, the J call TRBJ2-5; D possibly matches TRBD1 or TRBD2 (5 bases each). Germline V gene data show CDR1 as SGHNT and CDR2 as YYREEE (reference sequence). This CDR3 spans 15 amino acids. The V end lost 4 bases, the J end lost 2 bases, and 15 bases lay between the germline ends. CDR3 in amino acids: CASSPGASGQETQYF. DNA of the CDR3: TGTGCCAGCAGCCCCGGGGCTAGTGGGCAAGAGACCCAGTACTTC.

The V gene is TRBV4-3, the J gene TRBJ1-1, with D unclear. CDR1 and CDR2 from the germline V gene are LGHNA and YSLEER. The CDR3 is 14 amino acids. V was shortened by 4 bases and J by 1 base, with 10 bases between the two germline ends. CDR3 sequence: CASSRAWGNTEAFF. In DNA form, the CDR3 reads TGCGCCAGCAGCCGAGCTTGGGGGAACACTGAAGCTTTCTTT.

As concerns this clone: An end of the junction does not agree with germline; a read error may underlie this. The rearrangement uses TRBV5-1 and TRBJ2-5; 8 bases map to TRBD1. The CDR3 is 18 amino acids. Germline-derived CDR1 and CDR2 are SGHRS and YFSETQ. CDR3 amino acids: CASSSPIWRQGTQQTQYF. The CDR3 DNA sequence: TGCGCCAGCAGCTCCCCAATATGGCGACAGGGGACCCAACAGACCCAGTACTTC.

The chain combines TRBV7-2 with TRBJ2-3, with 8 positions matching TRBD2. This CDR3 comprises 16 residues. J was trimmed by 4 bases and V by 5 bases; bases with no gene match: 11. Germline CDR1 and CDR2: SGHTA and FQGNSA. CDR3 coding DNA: TGTGCCAGCAGCGCCCCGGGACTAGGGTCCCCAGATACGCAGTATTTT. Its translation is CASSAPGLGSPDTQYF.

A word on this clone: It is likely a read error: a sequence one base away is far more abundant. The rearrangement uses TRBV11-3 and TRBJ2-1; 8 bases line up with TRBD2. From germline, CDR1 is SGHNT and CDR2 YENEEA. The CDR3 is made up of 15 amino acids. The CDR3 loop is CANSSTGTRGNEQFF. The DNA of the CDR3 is TGTGCCAACAGCTCCACGGGGACTAGGGGTAATGAGCAGTTCTTC.

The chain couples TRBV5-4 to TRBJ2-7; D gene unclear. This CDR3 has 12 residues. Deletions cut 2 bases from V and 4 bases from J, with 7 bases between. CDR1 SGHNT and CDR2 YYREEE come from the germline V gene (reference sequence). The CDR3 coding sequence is TGTGCCAGCAGCTTTATGGGGTACGAGCAGTACTTC. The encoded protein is CASSFMGYEQYF. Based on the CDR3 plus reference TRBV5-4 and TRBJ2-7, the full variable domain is ETGVTQSPTHLIKTRGQQVTLRCSSQSGHNTVSWYQQALGQGPQFIFQYYREEENGRGNFPPRFSGLQFPNYSSELNVNALELDDSALYLCASSFMGYEQYFGPGTRLTVT.

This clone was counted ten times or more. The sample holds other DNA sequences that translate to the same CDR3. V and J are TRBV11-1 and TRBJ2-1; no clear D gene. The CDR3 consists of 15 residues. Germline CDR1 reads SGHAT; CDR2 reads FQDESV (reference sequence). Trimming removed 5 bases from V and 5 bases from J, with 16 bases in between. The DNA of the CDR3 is TGTGCCAGCAGCCTCGATAGAAGACGAGACAATGAGCAGTTCTTC. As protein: CASSLDRRRDNEQFF.